This is a list of T cell receptor beta chains from one sample in a study of shared clonotypes between healthy human individuals. Sequencing was performed with immunoSEQ multiplex PCR; in TCRdb, only in-frame clones are kept and a portion is missing. The sample has about 580,000 clones, roughly 98% seen once. The sample taken for sequencing was naive CD8+ T cells sorted from blood. The source of these receptors is a man aged 25 to 40 in good health. The CDR3 runs from the conserved cysteine through the conserved F or W.

J gene: TRBJ1-1; V gene: TRBV7-9; CDR3 protein: CASSLPGVLEAEAFF
J gene: TRBJ2-7; V gene: TRBV7-2; CDR3 protein: CATQLETNGIYEQYF
J gene: TRBJ2-5; V gene: TRBV27; CDR3 protein: CASSSNRDRVGETQYF
J gene: TRBJ1-1; V gene: TRBV27; CDR3 protein: CASSPRTGVHTEAFF
J gene: TRBJ2-5; V gene: TRBV30; CDR3 protein: CAWKVLDREGRETQYF
J gene: TRBJ2-2; V gene: TRBV19; CDR3 protein: CASSIGWLGNTGELFF
J gene: TRBJ2-1; V gene: TRBV27; CDR3 protein: CASSFLGQVSYNEQFF
J gene: TRBJ2-1; V gene: TRBV5-1; CDR3 protein: CASRLGTGYNNEQFF
J gene: TRBJ2-1; V gene: TRBV27; CDR3 protein: CASSIAETYNEQFF
J gene: TRBJ1-3; V gene: TRBV15; CDR3 protein: CATSGPTRSSGNTIYF
J gene: TRBJ1-1; V gene: TRBV27; CDR3 protein: CASSYVPGGGTEAFF
J gene: TRBJ2-7; V gene: TRBV4-1; CDR3 protein: CASSQDRLDPTYEQYF
J gene: TRBJ2-7; V gene: TRBV27; CDR3 protein: CASSGTKGMYYEQYF
J gene: TRBJ2-2; V gene: TRBV27; CDR3 protein: CASSWGLTGELFF
J gene: TRBJ2-3; V gene: TRBV5-1; CDR3 protein: CASSLGLGSYRFTDTQYF
J gene: TRBJ2-2; V gene: TRBV5-1; CDR3 protein: CASSLGSSASSGELFF
J gene: TRBJ2-3; V gene: TRBV4-1; CDR3 protein: CASSQEKPDTQYF
J gene: TRBJ2-7; V gene: TRBV27; CDR3 protein: CASSLYGTGDHYEQYF
J gene: TRBJ2-3; V gene: TRBV5-1; CDR3 protein: CASSSRGGPDTQYF